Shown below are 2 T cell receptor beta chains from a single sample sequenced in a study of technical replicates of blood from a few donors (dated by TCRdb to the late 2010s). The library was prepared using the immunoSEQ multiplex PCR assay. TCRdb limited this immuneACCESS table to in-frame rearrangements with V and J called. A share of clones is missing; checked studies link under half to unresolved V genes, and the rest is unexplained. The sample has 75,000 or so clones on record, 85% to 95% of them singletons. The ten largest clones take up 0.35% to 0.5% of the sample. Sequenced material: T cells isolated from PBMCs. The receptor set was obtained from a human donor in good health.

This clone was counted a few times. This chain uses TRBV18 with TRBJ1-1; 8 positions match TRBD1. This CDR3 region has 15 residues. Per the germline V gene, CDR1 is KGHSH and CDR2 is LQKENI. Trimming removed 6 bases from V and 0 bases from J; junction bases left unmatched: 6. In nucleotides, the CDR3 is TGTGCCAGCTCTGGACAGGGAGGCATGAACACTGAAGCTTTCTTT. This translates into CASSGQGGMNTEAFF. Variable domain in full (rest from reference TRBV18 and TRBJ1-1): NAGVMQNPRHLVRRRGQEARLRCSPMKGHSHVYWYRQLPEEGLKFMVYLQKENIIDESGMPKERFSAEFPKEGPSILRIQQVVRGDSAAYFCASSGQGGMNTEAFFGQGTRLTVV.

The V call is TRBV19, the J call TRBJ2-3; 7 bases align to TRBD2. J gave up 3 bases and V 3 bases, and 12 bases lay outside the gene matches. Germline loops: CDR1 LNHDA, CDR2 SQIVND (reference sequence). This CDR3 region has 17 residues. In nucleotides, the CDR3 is TGTGCCAGTAGTATCGATTTCGGGGGGAGGAGGACAGATACGCAGTATTTT. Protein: CASSIDFGGRRTDTQYF.